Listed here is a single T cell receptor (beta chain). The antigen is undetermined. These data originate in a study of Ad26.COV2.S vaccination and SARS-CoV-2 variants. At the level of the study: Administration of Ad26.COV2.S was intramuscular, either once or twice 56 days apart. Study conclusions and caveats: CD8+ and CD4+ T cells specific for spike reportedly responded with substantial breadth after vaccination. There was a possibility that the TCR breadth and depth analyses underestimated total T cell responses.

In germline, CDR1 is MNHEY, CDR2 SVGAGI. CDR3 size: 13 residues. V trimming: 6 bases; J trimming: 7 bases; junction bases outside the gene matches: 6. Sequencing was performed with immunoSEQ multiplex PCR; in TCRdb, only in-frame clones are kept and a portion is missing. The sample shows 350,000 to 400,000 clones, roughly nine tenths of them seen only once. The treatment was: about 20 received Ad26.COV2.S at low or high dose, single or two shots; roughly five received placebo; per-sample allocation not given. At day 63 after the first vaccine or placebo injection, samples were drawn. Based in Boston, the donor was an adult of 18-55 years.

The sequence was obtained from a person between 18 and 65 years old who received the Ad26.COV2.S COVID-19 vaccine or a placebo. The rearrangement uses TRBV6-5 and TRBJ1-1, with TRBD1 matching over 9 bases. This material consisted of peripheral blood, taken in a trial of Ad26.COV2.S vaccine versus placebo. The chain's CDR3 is CASSWRGQGEAFF. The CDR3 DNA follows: TGTGCCAGCAGCTGGCGGGGACAGGGTGAAGCTTTCTTT.